This paragraph reports one TCR beta chain. Its antigen is currently unknown. The CDR3 length is 17 residues. V dropped 5 bases and J dropped 7; count of bases not matched to a gene: 12. During its preparation, the TCRbeta library received unique molecular identifiers. From the PCR reads, TCRdb called clonotypes with MiXCR, one entry per CDR3 protein. This table has hundreds of thousands of distinct CDR3 sequences, approximately 12% appearing once. The data originate from a study of T-cell reconstitution after alpha-beta-depleted transplantation in children. Study-level results: T-cell counts and diversity were attributed mostly to newly produced T cells one year after transplant.

The J gene is TRBJ2-1, the V gene TRBV12-3 or TRBV12-4, with TRBD2 identical over 12 bases. This TCR was sampled from a male patient under 18 who had a stem cell transplant for acute myeloid leukemia, so the T cells may come from the graft donor. The starting material was PBMCs, mostly from graft donor cells, obtained 360 days after TCRalphabeta/CD19-depleted stem cell transplant. CDR3 DNA: TGTGCCAGCAGTCTATCTAGCGGGAGGGCCTTTGGGAATGAGCAGTTCTTC. It specifies CASSLSSGRAFGNEQFF.